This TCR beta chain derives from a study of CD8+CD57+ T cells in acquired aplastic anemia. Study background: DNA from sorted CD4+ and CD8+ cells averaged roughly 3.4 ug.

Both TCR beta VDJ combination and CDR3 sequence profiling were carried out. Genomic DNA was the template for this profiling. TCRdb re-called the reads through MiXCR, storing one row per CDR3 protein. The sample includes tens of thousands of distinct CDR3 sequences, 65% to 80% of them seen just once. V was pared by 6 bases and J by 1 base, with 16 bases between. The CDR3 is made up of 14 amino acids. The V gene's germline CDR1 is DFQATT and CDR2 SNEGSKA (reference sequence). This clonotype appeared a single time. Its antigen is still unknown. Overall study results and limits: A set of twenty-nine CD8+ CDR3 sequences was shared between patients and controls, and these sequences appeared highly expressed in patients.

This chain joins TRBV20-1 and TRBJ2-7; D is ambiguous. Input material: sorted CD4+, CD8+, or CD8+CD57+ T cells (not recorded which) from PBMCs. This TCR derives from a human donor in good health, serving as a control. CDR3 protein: CSAEEVRQSYEQYF. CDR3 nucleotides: TGCAGTGCGGAAGAGGTCCGACAATCCTACGAGCAGTACTTC.